Below, 31 T cell receptor beta chains from the same sample are listed, as sequenced in a study of identical twins. TCRdb reanalysed the 5' RACE reads using MiXCR and keeps one entry per CDR3 protein. The sample records 450,000 or so distinct CDR3 sequences, approximately 15% being singletons. These data also featured in a second study, about yellow fever vaccine responses in identical twins.

Sequencing was performed on CD4+ T cells sorted from blood. All receptors derive from a woman in her late teens or twenties in good health.

This clonotype turned up a few times. This chain links TRBV6-1 with TRBJ2-7; 10 bases align to TRBD1. In germline, CDR1 is MNHNS, CDR2 SASEGT. Trimming took 10 bases from V and 2 from J; bases not matched to a gene: 11. The CDR3 is 15 amino acids. CDR3 amino acids: CAIGLPGQGPYEQYF. Written as DNA, the CDR3 is TGTGCCATCGGACTTCCGGGACAGGGGCCCTACGAGCAGTACTTC.

This clonotype has more than one count but fewer than ten. The chain joins TRBV7-8 to TRBJ1-2; D is perhaps TRBD1 (5 bases). The germline CDR1 and CDR2 sequences are SGHVS and FQNEAQ. The CDR3 length is 12 residues. Trimming removed 5 bases from V and 8 bases from J, with 12 bases in between. CDR3 bases: TGTGCCAGCAGCCTTACAGGCAAGGGCTACACCTTC. Encoded protein: CASSLTGKGYTF.

This clonotype has just a few counts. This sequence joins TRBV20-1 and TRBJ2-5; no reliable D call. The V end lost 2 bases, the J end lost 4 bases, and 8 bases lay between the germline ends. Germline V lookup: CDR1 DFQATT, CDR2 SNEGSKA (reference sequence). This CDR3 has 12 residues. The CDR3 bases are TGCAGTGCTAGACCTAGGGCAGAGACCCAGTACTTC. Amino acid sequence: CSARPRAETQYF.

This clonotype was recorded a few times. The rearrangement links TRBV5-5 to TRBJ2-3; D remains ambiguous. Germline values: CDR1 SGHKS, CDR2 YYEKEE (reference sequence). Trimming removed 4 bases at V and 4 bases at J, with 19 bases between. The CDR3 spans 16 residues. The CDR3, as DNA: TGTGCCAGCAGCGATACCAGTGCTCCGTGGGCAGATACGCAGTATTTT. Its protein product is CASSDTSAPWADTQYF.

The chain combines TRBV24-1 with TRBJ1-5, with 7 bases that match TRBD1. With V trimmed by 4 bases and J by 2 bases, 10 bases remained unmatched. Germline assignment: CDR1 KGHDR and CDR2 SFDVKD. The CDR3 has 17 residues. In nucleotides, the CDR3 is TGTGCCACCAGTGACCCCTCAGGGGGAAGTGGCAATCAGCCCCAGCATTTT. Translating gives CATSDPSGGSGNQPQHF.

This clonotype was seen only a few times. J is TRBJ1-2 and V is TRBV19; D ambiguous. The CDR3 consists of 13 residues. Germline CDR1 reads LNHDA; CDR2 reads SQIVND (reference sequence). Trimming left V 3 bases short and J 2 bases short, with 7 bases between. The CDR3 sequence: CASSMGLNYGYTF. CDR3 in DNA: TGTGCCAGTAGTATGGGTCTGAACTATGGCTACACCTTC.

The chain recombines TRBV3-1 with TRBJ2-6; TRBD1 aligns across 7 bases. The germline CDR1 and CDR2 sequences are LGHDT and YNNKEL (reference sequence). The ends lost 7 bases at V and 0 bases at J; junction bases unmatched: 9. The CDR3 is made up of 17 amino acids. The CDR3 nucleotides read TGTGCCAGCACCTCCGGGACAGTTATCTCTGGGGCCAACGTCCTGACTTTC. Translated, it gives CASTSGTVISGANVLTF.

This chain links TRBV6-5 with TRBJ2-7; 7 bases are shared with TRBD1. V dropped 0 bases and J dropped 6; count of bases not matched to a gene: 11. The CDR3 consists of 16 residues. Germline CDR1 is MNHEY and CDR2 is SVGAGI. Written as DNA, the CDR3 is TGTGCCAGCAGTTACTCAGGGGGCGGTGGTTGGGTCGAGCAGTACTTC. Its translation: CASSYSGGGGWVEQYF.

The chain's CDR3 is CASSLEAGAMNEQFF. CDR3 DNA: TGTGCCAGCAGCTTAGAAGCGGGAGCTATGAATGAGCAGTTCTTC. V usage is TRBV11-1 and J usage is TRBJ2-1; 8 bases are a match to TRBD2. The V and J ends lost 1 base and 7 bases, in that order; junction bases with no gene match: 6. Germline-derived CDR1 and CDR2 are SGHAT and FQDESV (reference sequence). This CDR3 spans 15 amino acids.

This clonotype was seen only a few times. The chain has TRBV12-3 or TRBV12-4 and TRBJ2-5; TRBD2 agrees at 10 bases. V shed 2 bases and J 3 bases; nucleotides not matched to a gene: 3. This CDR3 comprises 15 residues. The CDR3 bases are TGTGCCAGCAGTTTACCAGCGGGAGGGAAAGAGACCCAGTACTTC. This sequence encodes CASSLPAGGKETQYF.

J is TRBJ1-1 and V is TRBV5-1, with D unclear. V was cut by 4 bases and J by 7 bases, with 14 bases left in between. This CDR3 comprises 13 residues. Germline assignment: CDR1 SGHRS and CDR2 YFSETQ. The chain's CDR3 is CASSLGLSGEAFF. In nucleotides, the CDR3 is TGCGCCAGCAGCCTCGGGTTAAGCGGTGAAGCTTTCTTT.

This chain joins TRBV2 and TRBJ2-7, with D maybe TRBD1 (5 bases). The V end lost 4 bases, the J end lost 3 bases, and 10 bases lay between the germline ends. Germline CDR1 reads SNHLY; CDR2 reads FYNNEI. The CDR3 runs to 13 residues. The CDR3 bases are TGTGCCAGCAGTGGACAGAGTCTCTACGAGCAGTACTTC. It is translated as CASSGQSLYEQYF. Combining the CDR3 with reference TRBV2 and TRBJ2-7 gives the whole variable domain EPEVTQTPSHQVTQMGQEVILRCVPISNHLYFYWYRQILGQKVEFLVSFYNNEISEKSEIFDDQFSVERPDGSNFTLKIRSTKLEDSAMYFCASSGQSLYEQYFGPGTRLTVT.

A few counts support this clonotype. This chain uses TRBV18 with TRBJ2-1, with 7 nucleotides matching TRBD2. The CDR3 is 15 amino acids. Looked up from germline, CDR1 is KGHSH and CDR2 is LQKENI. J gave up 7 bases and V 4 bases, and 10 bases lay outside the gene matches. As DNA, the CDR3 is TGTGCCAGCTCACGCTCGGGGGACTATCGAAATGAGCAGTTCTTC. It codes for CASSRSGDYRNEQFF.

This clonotype showed up just a few times. The chain carries TRBV29-1 and TRBJ2-7; TRBD1 matches at 10 bases. J was trimmed by 6 bases and V by 4 bases; bases with no gene match: 9. Per the germline V gene, CDR1 is SQVTM and CDR2 is ANQGSEA. The CDR3 covers 14 residues. CDR3: CSVGEGQGFAEQYF. For the CDR3, the DNA is TGCAGCGTTGGGGAGGGACAGGGGTTCGCCGAGCAGTACTTC.

The V and J genes are TRBV7-8 and TRBJ1-5; the D gene is possibly TRBD1 (6 bases). The CDR3 runs 18 residues. CDR1 is SGHVS and CDR2 is FQNEAQ in the germline V gene. V lost 3 bases, J lost 2 bases, and 20 bases lay in between. The CDR3 nucleotides are TGTGCCAGCAGCTTCACAGGGATCCGATTATTGGGCAATCAGCCCCAGCATTTT. Its translation: CASSFTGIRLLGNQPQHF.

This clonotype was counted a few times. The chain has TRBV7-2 and TRBJ2-5, with D possibly being TRBD2 (6 bases). The CDR3 consists of 15 residues. The V end lost 2 bases, the J end lost 2 bases, and 12 bases lay between the germline ends. Germline loops: CDR1 SGHTA, CDR2 FQGNSA. The CDR3: CASSLIAAIQETQYF. CDR3 sequence (DNA): TGTGCCAGCAGCTTAATAGCGGCCATACAAGAGACCCAGTACTTC.

The table lists this clonotype with a few counts. The gene calls are TRBV27 and TRBJ2-5; D might be TRBD1 (6 bases). Trimming cost V 6 bases and J 5 bases, with 13 bases left between them. Germline V gene data show CDR1 as MNHEY and CDR2 as SMNVEV (reference sequence). The CDR3 length is 13 residues. The CDR3 DNA reads as TGTGCCAGCAGCAACAGGGTCCCGGAGACCCAGTACTTC. Translated, it gives CASSNRVPETQYF.

The chain has TRBV9 and TRBJ2-7, with a tentative D call TRBD2 (6 bases). V dropped 3 bases and J dropped 6 bases, with 16 bases sitting between them. Germline values: CDR1 SGDLS, CDR2 YYNGEE. This CDR3 has 14 amino acids. CDR3: CASSASEGLGEQYF. In DNA, the CDR3 is TGTGCCAGCAGCGCCTCGGAGGGGCTGGGCGAGCAGTACTTC.

The CDR3 DNA is TGCAGTGCTAGAGATCGGGTCGGTTACACAGATACGCAGTATTTT. This translates into CSARDRVGYTDTQYF. This sequence joins TRBV20-1 and TRBJ2-3, with unresolved D. Trimming removed 0 bases from V and 2 bases from J, with 12 bases in between. Germline V CDR1 and CDR2: DFQATT, SNEGSKA (reference sequence). This CDR3 contains 15 residues.

The table lists this clonotype with a few counts. DNA of the CDR3: TGTGCCAGCAGCACGACAGTAGGCGGGCGCTATGGCTACACCTTC. Its translation is CASSTTVGGRYGYTF. The chain employs TRBV6-1 and TRBJ1-2; a possible D gene is TRBD1 (5 bases). This CDR3 region has 15 residues. From germline, CDR1 is MNHNS and CDR2 SASEGT. V lost 6 bases, J lost 4 bases, and 18 bases lay in between.

This clonotype was recorded at least ten times. V and J are TRBV5-1 and TRBJ2-7; a possible D gene is TRBD2 (6 bases). The CDR3 contains 16 residues. Germline values: CDR1 SGHRS, CDR2 YFSETQ. V lost 3 bases and J lost 3, with 19 bases in between. The DNA of the CDR3 is TGCGCCAGCAGCTGGGACTCGCGGAATGAAGTCTACGAGCAGTACTTC. It encodes CASSWDSRNEVYEQYF.

A few counts support this clonotype. The V call is TRBV4-3, the J call TRBJ2-7; D remains unclear. The CDR3 sequence is 13 residues long. In germline, CDR1 is LGHNA, CDR2 YSLEER. V lost 0 bases to trimming and J lost 5 bases, with 8 bases between them. The CDR3 bases are TGCGCCAGCAGCCAAGATCTTCGGGACGAGCAGTACTTC. Its protein product is CASSQDLRDEQYF.

The chain carries TRBV7-2 and TRBJ2-3; 8 bases line up with TRBD2. J gave up 2 bases and V 6 bases, and 4 bases lay outside the gene matches. This CDR3 contains 14 residues. CDR1 and CDR2 from the germline V gene are SGHTA and FQGNSA. CDR3 sequence (DNA): TGTGCCAGCAGGGGACTAGTCTTCACAGATACGCAGTATTTT. The encoded protein is CASRGLVFTDTQYF.

This clonotype was counted only a few times. The chain joins TRBV20-1 to TRBJ2-1; 9 bases are shared with TRBD2. Germline CDR1 reads DFQATT; CDR2 reads SNEGSKA (reference sequence). This CDR3 is 15 amino acids long. With V trimmed by 4 bases and J by 9 bases, 13 bases remained unmatched. CDR3 amino acids: CSAKLPGLAGGEQFF. The CDR3 DNA reads TGCAGTGCTAAACTGCCGGGACTAGCTGGTGGTGAGCAGTTCTTC.

This clonotype was counted between two and nine times. The CDR3: CASSQDDSSYNSPLHF. As DNA, the CDR3 is TGTGCCAGCAGCCAAGATGACAGCTCCTATAATTCACCCCTCCACTTT. This chain joins TRBV4-2 and TRBJ1-6, with D possibly matching TRBD1 (5 bases). Germline CDR1 is LGHNA and CDR2 is YNFKEQ. V was cut by 0 bases and J by 0 bases, with 6 bases left in between. The CDR3 spans 16 residues.

V gene TRBV30 combines with J gene TRBJ2-2, with unresolved D. Per the germline V gene, CDR1 is GTSNPN and CDR2 is SVGIG (reference sequence). This CDR3 comprises 12 residues. Trimming took off 1 base at V and 4 bases at J, with 4 bases between the two ends. The CDR3 coding sequence is TGTGCCTGGAGTGGGGTCACCGGGGAGCTGTTTTTT. Translated, it gives CAWSGVTGELFF.

The chain uses TRBV6-2 or TRBV6-3 and TRBJ1-1; D gene ambiguous. Germline lookup yields CDR1 MNHEY and CDR2 SVGEGT. CDR3 length equals 13 residues. The germline V and J ends were trimmed by 6 bases and 5 bases, with 13 bases remaining between them. The CDR3 sequence: CASSRLLWTEAFF. CDR3 nucleotide sequence: TGTGCCAGCAGCCGCCTCCTTTGGACTGAAGCTTTCTTT.

The rearrangement links TRBV30 to TRBJ2-7, with TRBD2 as a possible D gene (5 bases). The CDR3 covers 15 residues. CDR1 is GTSNPN, CDR2 SVGIG, per germline (reference sequence). V was shortened by 0 bases and J by 2 bases, with 14 bases between the two germline ends. The CDR3 here is CAWSVGRRATYEQYF. CDR3 DNA sequence: TGTGCCTGGAGTGTGGGCAGGCGGGCCACCTACGAGCAGTACTTC.

This chain uses TRBV30 with TRBJ1-5, with D tentatively TRBD1 (6 bases). The germline V and J ends were trimmed by 1 base and 7 bases, with 11 bases remaining between them. This CDR3 has 13 residues. Germline-derived CDR1 and CDR2 are GTSNPN and SVGIG (reference sequence). CDR3 sequence: CAWSEGGGQPQHF. CDR3 DNA sequence: TGTGCCTGGAGTGAAGGAGGGGGACAGCCCCAGCATTTT.

The chain has TRBV21-1 and TRBJ2-3; the table's D call, TRBD2, was not checked against the DNA. TRBV21-1 is a pseudogene locus. This CDR3 is 16 amino acids long. For the CDR3, the DNA is TGTGCCAGCAATCGGCTAGCGGGAGGGCGCATAGATACGCAGTATTTT. This codes for CASNRLAGGRIDTQYF.

This clonotype has just a few counts. The CDR3 sequence: CASSLTGKGFMNTEAFF. CDR3 DNA sequence: TGTGCCAGCAGTTTAACAGGGAAGGGGTTCATGAACACTGAAGCTTTCTTT. The chain combines TRBV28 with TRBJ1-1; D might be TRBD1 (6 bases). V dropped 2 bases and J dropped 0 bases, with 16 bases sitting between them. The CDR3 covers 17 residues. Germline V gives CDR1 MDHEN, CDR2 SYDVKM.